Listed here are 25 T cell receptor beta chains from one sample, sequenced in a study of T cell responses to AZD1222 COVID-19 vaccine. Assay: immunoSEQ multiplex PCR; the TCRdb copy retains only in-frame clones and omits some. The sample yields around 85,000 clones, 80% to 90% seen once. Sequences were derived from peripheral blood, sampled on day 0 of AZD1222 vaccination. The receptor set was obtained from an adult in good health.

The chain couples TRBV3-1 (or the pseudogene TRBV3-2) to TRBJ1-2, with 9 bases aligning to TRBD1. The V gene's germline CDR1 is LGHDT and CDR2 YNNKEL (reference sequence). The CDR3 spans 16 residues. Trimming removed 5 bases from V and 2 bases from J; junction bases left unmatched: 9. The CDR3 coding sequence is TGTGCCAGCAGCGACGTAGACAGGGGGTCGAACTATGGCTACACCTTC. This gives the protein CASSDVDRGSNYGYTF.

This rearrangement joins TRBV2 to TRBJ2-7; TRBD2 might be the D (6 bases). There are 14 residues in the CDR3. The germline V gene encodes CDR1 SNHLY and CDR2 FYNNEI. Trimming removed 5 bases from V and 1 base from J, with 12 bases in between. The CDR3 spells CASSPHGGSYEQYF. CDR3 nucleotides: TGTGCCAGCAGTCCTCACGGGGGATCCTACGAGCAGTACTTC.

J is TRBJ1-1 and V is TRBV18; D gene unclear. The ends were cut back, 0 bases at V and 1 base at J, with 9 bases in the middle. The CDR3 sequence is 15 residues long. The germline V gene encodes CDR1 KGHSH and CDR2 LQKENI. The CDR3 loop is CASSPPNTENTEAFF. The CDR3 DNA reads TGTGCCAGCTCACCACCGAATACAGAGAACACTGAAGCTTTCTTT.

Only one count was recorded for this clone. The chain joins TRBV7-9 to TRBJ2-1; 9 bases match TRBD2. V dropped 3 bases and J dropped 9; count of bases not matched to a gene: 12. Looked up from germline, CDR1 is SEHNR and CDR2 is FQNEAQ (reference sequence). The CDR3 sequence is 16 residues long. The chain's CDR3 is CASSLGPGLALAEQFF. The CDR3 DNA reads TGTGCCAGCAGCTTGGGTCCGGGACTAGCTTTGGCTGAGCAGTTCTTC.

CDR3 DNA: TGTGCCTGGAGTGTTCGGGTAGGGACAGGGAGGCACACTGAAGCTTTCTTT. Translating it yields CAWSVRVGTGRHTEAFF. The V call is TRBV30, the J call TRBJ1-1, with TRBD1 identical over 9 bases. This CDR3 comprises 17 residues. The germline V gene encodes CDR1 GTSNPN and CDR2 SVGIG (reference sequence). Trimming removed 0 bases from V and 3 bases from J; junction bases left unmatched: 11.

The chain joins TRBV5-4 to TRBJ2-3; TRBD1 aligns across 9 bases. CDR3 size: 16 residues. Trimming cost V 2 bases and J 8 bases; bases outside gene matches: 12. From germline, CDR1 is SGHNT and CDR2 YYREEE (reference sequence). The CDR3 DNA follows: TGTGCCAGCAGCTTTGGAGGGGGACAGGGAGGTAGTACGCAGTATTTT. Its protein product is CASSFGGGQGGSTQYF.

The chain has TRBV15 and TRBJ2-6; D may match TRBD1 or TRBD2 (5 bases each). Per germline, CDR1 LNHNV and CDR2 YYDKDF (reference sequence). Trimming took off 2 bases at V and 7 bases at J, with 18 bases between the two ends. CDR3 size: 17 residues. The DNA for the CDR3 is TGTGCCACCAGCAGAACCGAGGGAATCTGGGGCGCCAACGTCCTGACTTTC. Its translation is CATSRTEGIWGANVLTF.

This clone was recorded only once. The V gene is TRBV3-1 (or the pseudogene TRBV3-2), the J gene TRBJ2-7; D remains ambiguous. This CDR3 is built from 14 residues. Trimming took off 4 bases at V and 5 bases at J, with 15 bases between the two ends. In germline, CDR1 is LGHDT, CDR2 YNNKEL (reference sequence). As DNA, the CDR3 is TGTGCCAGCAGCCCCCCCTACCGTAAGGACGAGCAGTACTTC. Its protein product is CASSPPYRKDEQYF.

The chain couples TRBV6-5 to TRBJ1-1; maybe TRBD1 (5 bases). Trimming pared 4 bases from V and 4 bases from J, leaving 7 bases between. The germline V gene encodes CDR1 MNHEY and CDR2 SVGAGI. The CDR3 extends over 12 amino acids. The CDR3 reads CASSFGGTEAFF. Written as DNA, the CDR3 is TGTGCCAGCAGTTTCGGGGGCACTGAAGCTTTCTTT.

J is TRBJ1-2 and V is TRBV30; D may be TRBD1 (5 bases). CDR3 size: 14 residues. The V gene's germline CDR1 is GTSNPN and CDR2 SVGIG (reference sequence). V was cut by 2 bases and J by 5 bases, with 15 bases left in between. CDR3 bases: TGTGCCTGGAGTAAGAGACAGAATAAGTATGGCTACACCTTC. Translating it yields CAWSKRQNKYGYTF.

This rearrangement joins TRBV6-2 or TRBV6-3 to TRBJ1-5; D possibly corresponds to TRBD1 (6 bases). There are 15 residues in the CDR3. Trimming left V 6 bases short and J 4 bases short, with 16 bases between. Germline CDR1 is MNHEY and CDR2 is SVGEGT. CDR3 residues: CASSPRGRGNQPQHF. The CDR3 nucleotides read TGTGCCAGCAGCCCCAGGGGAAGAGGAAATCAGCCCCAGCATTTT.

The chain joins TRBV6-2 or TRBV6-3 to TRBJ1-5; D gene uncertain. V lost 2 bases to trimming and J lost 4 bases, with 3 bases between them. The CDR3 totals 12 residues. Germline CDR1 is MNHEY and CDR2 is SVGEGT. The CDR3: CASSYVNQPQHF. The DNA of the CDR3 is TGTGCCAGCAGTTACGTTAATCAGCCCCAGCATTTT.

The chain is built from TRBV4-1 and TRBJ1-4; no firm D call. Germline CDR1 is MGHRA and CDR2 is YSYEKL. Trimming removed 0 bases at V and 3 bases at J, with 11 bases between. The CDR3 is 16 residues long. CDR3 region: CASSQDGTGPNEKLFF. The DNA for the CDR3 is TGCGCCAGCAGCCAAGATGGTACGGGCCCTAATGAAAAACTGTTTTTT.

The rearrangement joins TRBV7-9 to TRBJ1-2, with 7 positions matching TRBD1. The CDR3 covers 14 residues. Germline-derived CDR1 and CDR2 are SEHNR and FQNEAQ (reference sequence). The trim removed 4 bases at V and 6 bases at J, leaving 8 bases unmatched. In nucleotides, the CDR3 is TGTGCCAGCAGCTCGATGGACAGGCCCCATGGCTACACCTTC. As protein: CASSSMDRPHGYTF.

The rearrangement links TRBV25-1 to TRBJ1-4; D not certain. The CDR3 loop spans 14 amino acids. Germline V gene lookup returns CDR1 MGHDK and CDR2 SYGVNS. V dropped 4 bases and J dropped 5 bases, with 11 bases sitting between them. The CDR3, as DNA: TGTGCCAGCAGTGGGTGGACCGCGAATGAAAAACTGTTTTTT. Encoded protein: CASSGWTANEKLFF.

CDR3 residues: CASSQDQGSTGELFF. CDR3 sequence (DNA): TGCGCCAGCAGCCAAGATCAGGGCTCCACCGGGGAGCTGTTTTTT. J is TRBJ2-2 and V is TRBV4-3, with D perhaps TRBD1 (5 bases). V was shortened by 0 bases and J by 4 bases, with 9 bases between the two germline ends. The CDR3 runs to 15 residues. From germline, CDR1 is LGHNA and CDR2 YSLEER.

This chain connects TRBV7-9 to TRBJ1-4; 7 nucleotides align to TRBD1. Per the germline V gene, CDR1 is SEHNR and CDR2 is FQNEAQ (reference sequence). The CDR3 is 16 amino acids. V lost 1 base and J lost 5; bases outside the gene matches: 7. The CDR3 region has the DNA TGTGCCAGCAGCTTAGGTTCCGGGACAGAGAATGAAAAACTGTTTTTT. This translates into CASSLGSGTENEKLFF.

V usage is TRBV6-2 or TRBV6-3 and J usage is TRBJ1-5, with no clear D. This CDR3 spans 13 amino acids. Germline V gene sequence: CDR1 MNHEY, CDR2 SVGEGT. V lost 3 bases, J lost 7 bases, and 10 bases lay in between. The CDR3 sequence: CASSYPPPQPQHF. CDR3 sequence (DNA): TGTGCCAGCAGTTATCCGCCCCCCCAGCCCCAGCATTTT.

This chain connects TRBV7-8 to TRBJ1-1; a weak D match, TRBD1 (5 bases). The ends were cut back, 3 bases at V and 1 base at J, with 6 bases in the middle. This CDR3 has 13 amino acids. CDR1 is SGHVS, CDR2 FQNEAQ, per germline. In DNA form, the CDR3 reads TGTGCCAGCAGCTTGGGGGAGAACACTGAAGCTTTCTTT. Its protein product is CASSLGENTEAFF.

This chain connects TRBV18 to TRBJ1-2; D unclear. The CDR3 runs to 15 residues. Trimming removed 2 bases at V and 0 bases at J, with 10 bases between. Germline loops: CDR1 KGHSH, CDR2 LQKENI. The CDR3 bases are TGTGCCAGCTCACCAAGACCACCTCCTAACTATGGCTACACCTTC. It specifies CASSPRPPPNYGYTF.

The chain has TRBV15 and TRBJ2-1, with 7 positions matching TRBD1. Germline assignment: CDR1 LNHNV and CDR2 YYDKDF (reference sequence). V dropped 0 bases and J dropped 8; count of bases not matched to a gene: 1. This CDR3 spans 13 amino acids. CDR3 sequence: CATSRDRGHEQFF. DNA for the CDR3: TGTGCCACCAGCAGAGATAGGGGGCATGAGCAGTTCTTC.

V gene TRBV6-4 combines with J gene TRBJ1-1; 8 bases are shared with TRBD1. This CDR3 spans 15 amino acids. Trimming at V came to 6 bases and at J to 1 base, leaving 7 bases not matched to a gene. Germline assignment: CDR1 MRHNA and CDR2 SNTAGT. The CDR3 spells CASREADRENTEAFF. CDR3 sequence (DNA): TGTGCCAGCAGAGAGGCGGACAGGGAGAACACTGAAGCTTTCTTT.

This clone was recorded once. The V gene is TRBV10-3, the J gene TRBJ2-2; TRBD2 aligns across 8 bases. The CDR3 totals 17 residues. Per the germline V gene, CDR1 is ENHRY and CDR2 is SYGVKD. The V gene end was trimmed by 2 bases and the J gene end by 0 bases; junction bases not matched to a gene: 5. The CDR3 region has the DNA TGTGCCATCAGTGAGGGAGCAGCGGGAGCGAACACCGGGGAGCTGTTTTTT. Residues: CAISEGAAGANTGELFF.

This clone was detected only a few times. V and J are TRBV27 and TRBJ1-6; D might be TRBD1 (5 bases). CDR1 MNHEY and CDR2 SMNVEV come from the germline V gene (reference sequence). This CDR3 contains 12 residues. The chain's CDR3 is CASRDFNSPLHF. In DNA, the CDR3 is TGTGCGAGCCGGGACTTCAATTCACCCCTCCACTTT.

This chain connects TRBV5-8 to TRBJ1-2; unclear D gene. CDR3 length: 15 amino acids. Looked up from germline, CDR1 is SGHTS and CDR2 is YDEGEE. Trimming removed 4 bases at V and 4 bases at J, with 17 bases between. The CDR3 protein is CASSPRTPRTYGYTF. CDR3 nucleotides: TGTGCCAGCAGCCCTCGAACCCCACGGACCTATGGCTACACCTTC.